Listed below are T cell receptor beta chains from one sample, sequenced in a study of T cells in tuberculosis. Sequencing was performed with immunoSEQ multiplex PCR; in TCRdb, only in-frame clones are kept and a portion is missing. The top ten hold 14% to 15% of the sample, which has tens of thousands of clones, under 85% seen once. This material consisted of PBMCs, taken at tuberculosis diagnosis. These receptors came from an adult with tuberculosis. Both conserved end residues are part of each CDR3. The order of the fields is CDR3 protein, V gene, J gene.

CAWSGGGGYEKLFF	TRBV30	TRBJ1-4
CASSGGGPKLF	TRBV6-4	TRBJ2-1
CASSQDHKGTGELFF	TRBV4-3	TRBJ2-2
CASSLTGKPQETQYF	TRBV28	TRBJ2-5
CASSVGTVSNEQFF	TRBV9	TRBJ2-1
CASSTGYGYTF	TRBV28	TRBJ1-2
CASTNPSGYEQYF	TRBV28	TRBJ2-7
CASSPVNREATEAFF	TRBV5-1	TRBJ1-1
CASSISKDRGYKNIQYF	TRBV19	TRBJ2-4
CASSLDRGHGYTF	TRBV27	TRBJ1-2